The entry below gives a single TCR beta chain sequence along with its context. The antigen remains undetermined. This sample was taken from a study of blood T cells in healthy people across ages. Whole-study results and caveats: Versus aged donors, long-lived donors had higher diversity and more naive CD4+ cells. Across the age range, TCR beta diversity per million T cells fell in a roughly linear way.

Germline assignment: CDR1 LNHNV and CDR2 YYDKDF (reference sequence). V dropped 8 bases and J dropped 0 bases, with 14 bases sitting between them. The CDR3 totals 14 residues. Combining a sample-barcoded 5' primer with a J-beta primer mix, a second PCR ran for 7 to 11 cycles. Individual samples furnished no less than 2.5 million CDR3-containing paired-end reads apiece. TCRdb re-called the 5' RACE reads through MiXCR, storing one row per CDR3 protein. Here the sample spans 1.5 million to 2 million distinct CDR3 sequences, 28% being singletons. The V gene is TRBV15, the J gene TRBJ2-7; maybe TRBD1 (6 bases). The clonotype comes from a woman under 40 in good health. Sample: blood. The CDR3 loop is CATGGQLGSYEQYF. As DNA, the CDR3 is TGTGCCACCGGGGGACAATTGGGCTCCTACGAGCAGTACTTC.